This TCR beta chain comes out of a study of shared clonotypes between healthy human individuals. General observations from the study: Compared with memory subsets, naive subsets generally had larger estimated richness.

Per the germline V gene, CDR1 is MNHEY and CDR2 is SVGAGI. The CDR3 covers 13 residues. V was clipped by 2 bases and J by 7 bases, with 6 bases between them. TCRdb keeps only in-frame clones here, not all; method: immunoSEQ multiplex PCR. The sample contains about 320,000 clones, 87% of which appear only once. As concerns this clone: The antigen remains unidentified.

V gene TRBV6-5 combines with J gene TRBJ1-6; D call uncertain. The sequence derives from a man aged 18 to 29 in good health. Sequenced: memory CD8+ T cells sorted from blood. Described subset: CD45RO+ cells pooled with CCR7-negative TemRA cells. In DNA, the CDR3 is TGTGCCAGCAGTTACGGCAGCAATTCACCCCTCCACTTT. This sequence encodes CASSYGSNSPLHF.